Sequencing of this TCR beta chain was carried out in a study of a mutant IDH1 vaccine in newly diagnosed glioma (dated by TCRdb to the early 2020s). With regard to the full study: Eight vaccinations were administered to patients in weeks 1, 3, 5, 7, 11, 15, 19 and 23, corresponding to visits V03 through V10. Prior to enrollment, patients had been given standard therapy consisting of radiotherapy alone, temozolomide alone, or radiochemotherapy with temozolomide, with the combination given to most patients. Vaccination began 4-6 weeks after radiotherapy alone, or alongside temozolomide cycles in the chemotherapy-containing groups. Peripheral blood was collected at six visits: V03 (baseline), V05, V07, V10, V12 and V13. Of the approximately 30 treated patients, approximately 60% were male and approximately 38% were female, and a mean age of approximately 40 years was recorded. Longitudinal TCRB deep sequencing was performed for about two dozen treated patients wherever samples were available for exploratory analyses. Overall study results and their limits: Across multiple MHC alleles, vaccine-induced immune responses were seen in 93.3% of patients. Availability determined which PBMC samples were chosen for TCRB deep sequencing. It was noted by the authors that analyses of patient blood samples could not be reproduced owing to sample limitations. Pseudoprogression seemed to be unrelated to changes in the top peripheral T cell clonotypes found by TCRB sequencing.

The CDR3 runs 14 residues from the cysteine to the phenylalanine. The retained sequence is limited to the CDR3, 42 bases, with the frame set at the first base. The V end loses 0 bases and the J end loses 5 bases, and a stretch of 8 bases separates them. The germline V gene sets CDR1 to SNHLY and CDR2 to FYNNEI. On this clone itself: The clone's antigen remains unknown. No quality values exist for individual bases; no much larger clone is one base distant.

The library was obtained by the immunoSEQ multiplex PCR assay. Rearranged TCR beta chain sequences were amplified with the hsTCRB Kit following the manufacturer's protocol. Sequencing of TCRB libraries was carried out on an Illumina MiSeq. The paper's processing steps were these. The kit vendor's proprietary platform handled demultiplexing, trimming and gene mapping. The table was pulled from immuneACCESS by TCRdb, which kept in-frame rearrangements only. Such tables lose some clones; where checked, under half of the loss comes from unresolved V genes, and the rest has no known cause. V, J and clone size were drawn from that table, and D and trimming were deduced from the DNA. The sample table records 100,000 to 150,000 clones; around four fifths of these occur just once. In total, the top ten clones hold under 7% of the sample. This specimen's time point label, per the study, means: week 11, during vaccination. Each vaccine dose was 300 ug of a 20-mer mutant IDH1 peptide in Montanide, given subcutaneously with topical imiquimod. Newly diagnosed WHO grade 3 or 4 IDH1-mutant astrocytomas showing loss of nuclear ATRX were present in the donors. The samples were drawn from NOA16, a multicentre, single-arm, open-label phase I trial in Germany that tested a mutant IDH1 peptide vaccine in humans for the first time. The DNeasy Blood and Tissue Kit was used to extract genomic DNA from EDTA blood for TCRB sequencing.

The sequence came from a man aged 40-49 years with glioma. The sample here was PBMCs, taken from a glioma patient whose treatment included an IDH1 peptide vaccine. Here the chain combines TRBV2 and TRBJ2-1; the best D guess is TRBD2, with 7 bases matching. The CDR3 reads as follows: CASSEAGGDNEQFF. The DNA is TGTGCCAGCAGTGAAGCAGGGGGGGACAATGAGCAGTTCTTC.